This TCR beta chain was recovered during a study of blood T cell repertoires in COVID-19. Deletions cut 0 bases from V and 5 bases from J, with 10 bases between. The germline CDR1 and CDR2 sequences are SGHVS and FQNEAQ. The CDR3 runs 14 residues. TCRdb keeps only in-frame clones here, not all; method: immunoSEQ multiplex PCR. The profile shows about 390,000 clones, approximately 87% of them singletons. Sequenced input: PBMCs or T cells enriched from blood (not recorded which). This chain connects TRBV7-8 to TRBJ1-2; D is uncertain. This sequence was found in a woman between 45 and 60 years old who had recovered from COVID-19. The CDR3 sequence is CASSLAGGNYGYTF. CDR3 sequence (DNA): TGTGCCAGCAGCTTAGCCGGAGGGAATTATGGCTACACCTTC.